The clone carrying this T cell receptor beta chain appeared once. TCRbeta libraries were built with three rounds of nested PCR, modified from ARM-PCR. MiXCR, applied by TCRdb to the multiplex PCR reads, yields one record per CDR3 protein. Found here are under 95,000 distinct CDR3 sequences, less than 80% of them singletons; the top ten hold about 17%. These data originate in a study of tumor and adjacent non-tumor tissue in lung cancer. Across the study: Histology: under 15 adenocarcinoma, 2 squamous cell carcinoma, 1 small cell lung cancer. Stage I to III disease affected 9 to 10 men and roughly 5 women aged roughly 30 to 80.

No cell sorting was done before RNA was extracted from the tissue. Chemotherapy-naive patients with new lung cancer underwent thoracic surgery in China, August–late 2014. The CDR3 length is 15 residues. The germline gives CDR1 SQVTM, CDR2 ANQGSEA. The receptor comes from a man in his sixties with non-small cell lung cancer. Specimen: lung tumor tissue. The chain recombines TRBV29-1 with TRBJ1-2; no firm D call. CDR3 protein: CRVKTWSLSTYGYTF. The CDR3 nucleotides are TGCAGAGTCAAGACATGGTCTCTGTCTACGTATGGCTACACCTTC. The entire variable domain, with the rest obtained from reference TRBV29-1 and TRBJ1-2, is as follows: SAVISQKPSRDICQRGTSLTIQCQVDSQVTMMFWYRQQPGQSLTLIATANQGSEATYESGFVIDKFPISRPNLTFSTLTVSNMSPEDSSIYLCRVKTWSLSTYGYTFGSGTRLTVV.